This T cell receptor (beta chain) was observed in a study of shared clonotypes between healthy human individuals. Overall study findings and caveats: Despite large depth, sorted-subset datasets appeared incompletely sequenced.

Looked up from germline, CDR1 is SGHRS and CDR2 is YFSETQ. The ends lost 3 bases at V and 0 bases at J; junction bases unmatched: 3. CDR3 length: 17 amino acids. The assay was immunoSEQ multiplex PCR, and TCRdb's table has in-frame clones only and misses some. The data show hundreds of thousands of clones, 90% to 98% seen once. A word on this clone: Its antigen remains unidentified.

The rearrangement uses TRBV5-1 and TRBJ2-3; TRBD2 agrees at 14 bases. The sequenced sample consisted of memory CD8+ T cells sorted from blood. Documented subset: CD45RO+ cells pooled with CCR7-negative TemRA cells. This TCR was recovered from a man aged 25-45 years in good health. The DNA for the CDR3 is TGCGCCAGCAGCTACGGGACTAGCGGGAGAAGCACAGATACGCAGTATTTT. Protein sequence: CASSYGTSGRSTDTQYF.